The subject of this entry is one T cell receptor beta chain. The donor population consisted of healthy HIV-negative adults with no recent acute infections or vaccinations. Each unsorted sample relied on 90 million or so PBMCs as its source of genomic DNA. These data originate in a study of shared clonotypes between healthy human individuals. Study information: A few men and a couple of women, aged 18 to 49, were donors.

Original processing methods: With immunoSEQ giving junction-only sequences and no quality scores, filtering differed. Using immunoSEQ multiplex PCR, the repertoire was profiled, and TCRdb retains in-frame clones only, with some absent. The D gene and trimming were derived from the DNA, and the V and J assignments and clone size from that table. Seen here are roughly 500,000 clones, 60% to 85% observed once, and the top ten hold 13%. Germline V lookup: CDR1 DFQATT, CDR2 SNEGSKA (reference sequence). CDR3 length: 11 amino acids. Trimming shortened V by 0 bases and J by 7 bases, and 6 bases separated the two germline ends.

This chain links TRBV20-1 with TRBJ1-1, with D hard to call. The clonotype originates from a woman in her thirties or forties in good health. Some clones in this sample may be carry-over from other donors' samples. Sequenced sample: PBMCs. The CDR3 DNA follows: TGCAGTGCTAGAGAGGCAGATGAAGCTTTCTTT. It specifies CSAREADEAFF.